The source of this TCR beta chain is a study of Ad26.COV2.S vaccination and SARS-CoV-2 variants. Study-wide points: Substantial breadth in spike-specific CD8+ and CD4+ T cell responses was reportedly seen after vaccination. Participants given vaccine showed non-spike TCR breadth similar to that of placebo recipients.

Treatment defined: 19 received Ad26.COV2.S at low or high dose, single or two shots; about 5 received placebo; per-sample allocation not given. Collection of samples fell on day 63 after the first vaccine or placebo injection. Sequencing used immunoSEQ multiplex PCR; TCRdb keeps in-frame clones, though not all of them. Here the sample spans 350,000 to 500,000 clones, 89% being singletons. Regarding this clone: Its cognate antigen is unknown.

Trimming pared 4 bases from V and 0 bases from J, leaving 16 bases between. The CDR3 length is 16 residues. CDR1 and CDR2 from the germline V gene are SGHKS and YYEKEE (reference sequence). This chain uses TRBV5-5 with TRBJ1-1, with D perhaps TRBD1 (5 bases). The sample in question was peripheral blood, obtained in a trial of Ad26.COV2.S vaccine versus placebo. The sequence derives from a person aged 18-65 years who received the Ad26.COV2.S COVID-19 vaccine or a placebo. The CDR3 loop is CASSPGTFLMNTEAFF. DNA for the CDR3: TGTGCCAGCAGCCCCGGGACCTTTCTGATGAACACTGAAGCTTTCTTT.